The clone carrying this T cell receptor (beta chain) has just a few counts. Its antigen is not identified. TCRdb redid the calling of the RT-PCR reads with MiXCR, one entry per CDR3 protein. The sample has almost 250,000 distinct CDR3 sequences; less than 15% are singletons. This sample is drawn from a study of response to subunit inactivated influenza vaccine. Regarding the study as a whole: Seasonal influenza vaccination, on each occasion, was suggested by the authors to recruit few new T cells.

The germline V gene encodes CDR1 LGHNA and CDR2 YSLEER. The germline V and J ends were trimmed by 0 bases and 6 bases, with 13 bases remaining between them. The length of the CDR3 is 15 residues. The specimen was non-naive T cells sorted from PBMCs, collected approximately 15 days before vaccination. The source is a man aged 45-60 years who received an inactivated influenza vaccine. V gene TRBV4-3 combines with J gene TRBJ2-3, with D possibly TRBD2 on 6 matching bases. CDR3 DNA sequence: TGCGCCAGCAGCCAAGATTGGGGGGAGGTGGATACGCAGTATTTT. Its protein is CASSQDWGEVDTQYF.